Sequencing of this T cell receptor (beta chain) was carried out in a study of beta chain features in type 1 diabetes. At the level of the study: Similarity in age, gender and cell yields was seen between patients and healthy donors.

The germline gives CDR1 WSHSY, CDR2 SAAADI. This CDR3 has 14 amino acids. Trimming cost V 6 bases and J 5 bases, with 11 bases left between them. Only a few counts were recorded for this clone. No antigen is known for it. TCRB transcripts that were expressed got sequenced, as all of the isolated RNA had been reverse transcribed. Assay used: immunoSEQ multiplex PCR; TCRdb lists only in-frame clones, some missing. The data hold 120,000 to 150,000 clones, with around 13% observed a single time. Study conclusions and caveats: Significant though moderate, a shortening of TCRB CDR3s appeared in all four CD4+ subsets of Type 1 diabetes patients. Because the template was cDNA, high-expressing cells might be over-represented.

The source is a young man with type 1 diabetes. The chain joins TRBV10-2 to TRBJ1-6; no definite D call. Sequencing used central memory CD4+ T cells from blood. This CDR3 reads CASRSDLHNSPLHF. Written as DNA, the CDR3 is TGCGCCAGCAGATCGGACCTTCATAATTCACCCCTCCACTTT.